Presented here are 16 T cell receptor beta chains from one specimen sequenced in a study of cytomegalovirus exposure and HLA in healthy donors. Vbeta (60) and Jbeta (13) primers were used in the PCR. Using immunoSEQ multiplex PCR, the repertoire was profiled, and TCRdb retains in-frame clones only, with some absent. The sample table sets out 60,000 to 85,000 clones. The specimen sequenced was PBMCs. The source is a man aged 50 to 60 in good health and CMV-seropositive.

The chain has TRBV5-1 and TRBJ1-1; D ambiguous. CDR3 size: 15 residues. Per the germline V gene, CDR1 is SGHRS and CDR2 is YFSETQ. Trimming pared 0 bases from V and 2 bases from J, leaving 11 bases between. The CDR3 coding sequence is TGCGCCAGCAGCTTGGCCGGAATGGGCAACACTGAAGCTTTCTTT. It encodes CASSLAGMGNTEAFF.

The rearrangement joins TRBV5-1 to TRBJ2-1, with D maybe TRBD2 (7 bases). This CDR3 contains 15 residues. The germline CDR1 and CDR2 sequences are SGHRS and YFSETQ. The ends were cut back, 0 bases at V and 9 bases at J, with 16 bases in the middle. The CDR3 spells CASSLVSGGVGEQFF. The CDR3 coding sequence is TGCGCCAGCAGCTTGGTTTCGGGGGGCGTGGGTGAGCAGTTCTTC. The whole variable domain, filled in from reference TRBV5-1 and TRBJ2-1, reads KAGVTQTPRYLIKTRGQQVTLSCSPISGHRSVSWYQQTPGQGLQFLFEYFSETQRNKGNFPGRFSGRQFSNSRSEMNVSTLELGDSALYLCASSLVSGGVGEQFFGPGTRLTVL.

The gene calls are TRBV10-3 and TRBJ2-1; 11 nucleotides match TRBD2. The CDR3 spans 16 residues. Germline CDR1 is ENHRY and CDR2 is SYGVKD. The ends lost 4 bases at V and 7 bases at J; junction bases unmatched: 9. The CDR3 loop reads CAISVTSGAGRNEQFF. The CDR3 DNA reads TGTGCCATCAGTGTGACTAGCGGGGCGGGGAGGAATGAGCAGTTCTTC.

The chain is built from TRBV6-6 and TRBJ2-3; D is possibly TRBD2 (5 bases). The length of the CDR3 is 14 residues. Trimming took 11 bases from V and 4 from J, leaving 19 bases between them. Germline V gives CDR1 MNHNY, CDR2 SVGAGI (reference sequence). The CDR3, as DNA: TGTGCCGCATTAGCTAGCCCAGAGGCAGATACGCAGTATTTT. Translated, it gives CAALASPEADTQYF.

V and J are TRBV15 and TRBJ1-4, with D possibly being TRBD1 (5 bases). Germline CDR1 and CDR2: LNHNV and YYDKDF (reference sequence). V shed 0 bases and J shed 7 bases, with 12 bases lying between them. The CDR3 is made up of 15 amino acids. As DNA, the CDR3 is TGTGCCACCAGCAGAGATGGAACAGGTGGTGAAAAACTGTTTTTT. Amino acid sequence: CATSRDGTGGEKLFF.

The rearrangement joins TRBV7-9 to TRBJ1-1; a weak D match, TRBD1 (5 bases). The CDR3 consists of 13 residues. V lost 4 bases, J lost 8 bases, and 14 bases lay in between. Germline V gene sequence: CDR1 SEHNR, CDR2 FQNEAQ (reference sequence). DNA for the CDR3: TGTGCCAGCAGCTCAGACAGTACGGGCGAAGCTTTCTTT. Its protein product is CASSSDSTGEAFF.

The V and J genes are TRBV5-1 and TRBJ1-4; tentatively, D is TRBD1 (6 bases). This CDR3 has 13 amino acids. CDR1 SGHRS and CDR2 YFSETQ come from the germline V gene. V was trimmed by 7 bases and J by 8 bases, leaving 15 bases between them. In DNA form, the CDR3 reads TGCGCCAGCTGCCAAGGGGGAGAAGAAAAACTGTTTTTT. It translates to CASCQGGEEKLFF.

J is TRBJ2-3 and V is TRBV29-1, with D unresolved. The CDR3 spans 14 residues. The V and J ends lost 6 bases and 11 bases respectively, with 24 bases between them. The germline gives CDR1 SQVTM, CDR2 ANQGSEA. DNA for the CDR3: TGCAGCGTCACCCCGGCGGCGCCCGTAGGTCAGCAGTATTTT. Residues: CSVTPAAPVGQQYF.

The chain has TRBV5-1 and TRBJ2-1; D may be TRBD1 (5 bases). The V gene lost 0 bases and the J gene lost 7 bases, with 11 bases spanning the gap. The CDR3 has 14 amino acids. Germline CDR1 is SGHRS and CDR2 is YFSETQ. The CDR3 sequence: CASSLDGSGNEQFF. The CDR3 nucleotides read TGCGCCAGCAGCTTGGACGGGTCAGGGAATGAGCAGTTCTTC.

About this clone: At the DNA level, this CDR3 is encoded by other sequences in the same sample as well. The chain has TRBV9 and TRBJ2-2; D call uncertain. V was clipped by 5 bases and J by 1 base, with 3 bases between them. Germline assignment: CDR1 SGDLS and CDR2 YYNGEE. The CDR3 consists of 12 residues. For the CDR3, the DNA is TGTGCCAGCAGTCTGAACACCGGGGAGCTGTTTTTT. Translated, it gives CASSLNTGELFF.

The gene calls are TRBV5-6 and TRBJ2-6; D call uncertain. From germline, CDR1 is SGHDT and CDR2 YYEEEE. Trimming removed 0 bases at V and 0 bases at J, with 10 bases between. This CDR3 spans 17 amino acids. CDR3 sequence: CASSLGFRSSGANVLTF. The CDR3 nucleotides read TGTGCCAGCAGCTTGGGTTTTAGGAGCTCTGGGGCCAACGTCCTGACTTTC. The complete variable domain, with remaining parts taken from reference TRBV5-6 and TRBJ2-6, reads DAGVTQSPTHLIKTRGQQVTLRCSPKSGHDTVSWYQQALGQGPQFIFQYYEEEERQRGNFPDRFSGHQFPNYSSELNVNALLLGDSALYLCASSLGFRSSGANVLTFGAGSRLTVL.

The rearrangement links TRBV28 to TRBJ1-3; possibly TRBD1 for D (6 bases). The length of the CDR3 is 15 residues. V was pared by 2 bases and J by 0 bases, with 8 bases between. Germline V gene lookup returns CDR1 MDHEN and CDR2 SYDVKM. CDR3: CASSLGGASGNTIYF. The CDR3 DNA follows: TGTGCCAGCAGTTTAGGGGGGGCCTCTGGAAACACCATATATTTT.

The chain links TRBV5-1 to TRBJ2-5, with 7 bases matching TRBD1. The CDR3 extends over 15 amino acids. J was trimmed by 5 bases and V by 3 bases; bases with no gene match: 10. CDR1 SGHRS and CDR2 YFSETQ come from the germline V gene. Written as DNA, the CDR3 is TGCGCCAGCAGCTGGTCGACAGGGACGAGGGAGACCCAGTACTTC. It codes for CASSWSTGTRETQYF.

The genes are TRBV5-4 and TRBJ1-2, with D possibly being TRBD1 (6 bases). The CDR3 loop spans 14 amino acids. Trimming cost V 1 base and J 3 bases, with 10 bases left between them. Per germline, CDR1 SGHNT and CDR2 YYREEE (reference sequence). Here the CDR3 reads CASSLQYRDYGYTF. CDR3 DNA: TGTGCCAGCAGCTTGCAATACAGGGACTATGGCTACACCTTC. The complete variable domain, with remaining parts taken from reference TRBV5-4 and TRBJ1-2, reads ETGVTQSPTHLIKTRGQQVTLRCSSQSGHNTVSWYQQALGQGPQFIFQYYREEENGRGNFPPRFSGLQFPNYSSELNVNALELDDSALYLCASSLQYRDYGYTFGSGTRLTVV.

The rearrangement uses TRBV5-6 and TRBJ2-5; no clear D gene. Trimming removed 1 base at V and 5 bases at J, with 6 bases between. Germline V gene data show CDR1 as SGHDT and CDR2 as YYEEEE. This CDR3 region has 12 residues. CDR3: CASSLPQETQYF. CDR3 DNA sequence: TGTGCCAGCAGCTTGCCCCAGGAGACCCAGTACTTC.

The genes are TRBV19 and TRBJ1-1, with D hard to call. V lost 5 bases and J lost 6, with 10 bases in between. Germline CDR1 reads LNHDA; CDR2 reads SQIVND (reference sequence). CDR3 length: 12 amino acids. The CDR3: CASSVQFSEAFF. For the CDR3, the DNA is TGTGCCAGTAGTGTCCAGTTCTCTGAAGCTTTCTTT.